This T cell receptor (beta chain) was captured in a study of shared clonotypes between healthy human individuals. Produced via immunoSEQ multiplex PCR; TCRdb's table is partial and in-frame only. The data show approximately 2,300,000 clones, about 90% seen once. The V segment lost 5 bases and the J segment 6 bases; nucleotides outside the gene matches: 3. This CDR3 contains 15 residues. Germline CDR1 is MNHNY and CDR2 is SVGAGI (reference sequence). The sequence derives from a man in his late teens or twenties in good health. Some clones in this sample may be carry-over from other donors' samples. The sequenced sample was naive CD4+ T cells from PBMCs. Documented subset: CD45RA+ positively selected. The chain combines TRBV6-6 with TRBJ2-2; TRBD2 matches at 13 bases. CDR3 nucleotides: TGTGCCAGCAGTCCAGGACTAGCGGGAGCCGGGGAGCTGTTTTTT. Amino acids: CASSPGLAGAGELFF.